This entry lists 23 T cell receptor beta chains sequenced from one sample in a study of shared clonotypes between healthy human individuals. Measured with immunoSEQ multiplex PCR; TCRdb has only the in-frame clones, and not every one. The sample shows under 1,900,000 clones, approximately 98.5% of them seen only once. The sample comprised naive CD4+ T cells sorted from blood. Subset specified: CD45RA+ positively selected. Receptors were obtained from a man aged 25 to 45 in good health.

This rearrangement joins TRBV5-1 to TRBJ2-7; either TRBD1 or TRBD2 may supply D (6 bases each). Germline CDR1 SGHRS, CDR2 YFSETQ. The CDR3 is made up of 15 amino acids. V was cut by 4 bases and J by 2 bases, with 16 bases left in between. Here the CDR3 reads CASSSALRGPYEQYF. CDR3 nucleotides: TGCGCCAGCAGCAGTGCGCTCCGGGGGCCCTACGAGCAGTACTTC.

The rearrangement uses TRBV5-4 and TRBJ1-2, with 11 bases identical to TRBD1. The trim removed 0 bases at V and 7 bases at J, leaving 2 bases unmatched. Germline V gene data show CDR1 as SGHNT and CDR2 as YYREEE (reference sequence). The CDR3 contains 14 residues. CDR3 sequence (DNA): TGTGCCAGCAGCTTGGCAGGGACAGGGGGTGGCTACACCTTC. It translates to CASSLAGTGGGYTF.

The rearrangement links TRBV11-1 to TRBJ2-1; no firm D call. The CDR3 spans 12 residues. Germline V gene lookup returns CDR1 SGHAT and CDR2 FQDESV (reference sequence). The ends were cut back, 8 bases at V and 5 bases at J, with 10 bases in the middle. The CDR3 coding sequence is TGTGCCAGCGGAAGATCCCACAATGAGCAGTTCTTC. It is translated as CASGRSHNEQFF.

This clone was observed once. This chain connects TRBV7-9 to TRBJ2-5; TRBD2 is a possible D gene (5 bases). Germline CDR1 is SEHNR and CDR2 is FQNEAQ (reference sequence). The CDR3 has 13 residues. V was shortened by 5 bases and J by 2 bases, with 9 bases between the two germline ends. Here the CDR3 reads CASSRPGQETQYF. For the CDR3, the DNA is TGTGCCAGCAGCCGGCCGGGGCAAGAGACCCAGTACTTC.

This rearrangement joins TRBV6-5 to TRBJ2-1; TRBD2 matches at 14 bases. J was trimmed by 10 bases and V by 6 bases; bases with no gene match: 2. The CDR3 is 13 residues long. Germline V gives CDR1 MNHEY, CDR2 SVGAGI. Written as DNA, the CDR3 is TGTGCCAGCAGGACTAGCGGGAGGGCCGAGCAGTTCTTC. Amino acid sequence: CASRTSGRAEQFF.

The chain is built from TRBV7-2 and TRBJ2-5, with 7 bases lining up with TRBD2. There are 14 residues in the CDR3. CDR1 is SGHTA, CDR2 FQGNSA, per germline. Trimming took 5 bases from V and 5 from J; bases not matched to a gene: 8. Here the CDR3 reads CASSTPALAETQYF. CDR3 in DNA: TGTGCCAGCAGCACTCCTGCACTAGCGGAGACCCAGTACTTC.

V gene TRBV7-8 combines with J gene TRBJ2-1; a possible D gene is TRBD1 (5 bases). Germline values: CDR1 SGHVS, CDR2 FQNEAQ. This CDR3 spans 11 amino acids. V lost 5 bases, J lost 13 bases, and 12 bases lay in between. The CDR3 DNA reads TGTGCCAGCAGCGCGTCAGGGTATCAGTTCTTC. Translated, it gives CASSASGYQFF. The variable domain in full, with the rest retrieved from reference TRBV7-8 and TRBJ2-1, is GAGVSQSPRYKVAKRGQDVALRCDPISGHVSLFWYQQALGQGPEFLTYFQNEAQLDKSGLPSDRFFAERPEGSVSTLKIQRTQQEDSAVYLCASSASGYQFFGPGTRLTVL.

The chain combines TRBV2 with TRBJ2-1; maybe TRBD2 (5 bases). The length of the CDR3 is 14 residues. The V and J ends lost 6 bases and 8 bases respectively, with 17 bases between them. Germline loops: CDR1 SNHLY, CDR2 FYNNEI. CDR3 coding DNA: TGTGCCAGCAGAAGGACTGGGCCCGAGTATGAGCAGTTCTTC. This encodes CASRRTGPEYEQFF.

The V and J genes are TRBV5-1 and TRBJ1-4; no clear D. The CDR3 spans 14 residues. The germline gives CDR1 SGHRS, CDR2 YFSETQ. The V and J ends lost 1 base and 7 bases respectively, with 11 bases between them. CDR3 nucleotides: TGCGCCAGCAGCTTGCCCGGGATCGGTGAAAAACTGTTTTTT. Protein product: CASSLPGIGEKLFF.

This sequence joins TRBV2 and TRBJ1-2, with a possible D match to TRBD1 (6 bases). CDR1 is SNHLY, CDR2 FYNNEI, per germline. The length of the CDR3 is 13 residues. V lost 4 bases and J lost 5, with 11 bases in between. The chain's CDR3 is CASSGDQGYGYTF. The CDR3 DNA is TGTGCCAGCAGTGGAGATCAGGGGTATGGCTACACCTTC.

This sequence joins TRBV18 and TRBJ2-7, with 9 bases identical to TRBD1. The CDR3 runs 15 residues. CDR1 and CDR2 from the germline V gene are KGHSH and LQKENI. The V segment lost 8 bases and the J segment 1 base; nucleotides outside the gene matches: 9. The CDR3 loop is CASTENRGLSYEQYF. In nucleotides, the CDR3 is TGTGCCAGCACAGAAAACAGGGGGCTGTCCTACGAGCAGTACTTC. The full variable domain, completed using reference TRBV18 and TRBJ2-7, is NAGVMQNPRHLVRRRGQEARLRCSPMKGHSHVYWYRQLPEEGLKFMVYLQKENIIDESGMPKERFSAEFPKEGPSILRIQQVVRGDSAAYFCASTENRGLSYEQYFGPGTRLTVT.

V and J are TRBV6-5 and TRBJ1-2; D not certain. The CDR3 is made up of 15 amino acids. Germline values: CDR1 MNHEY, CDR2 SVGAGI. The V gene lost 3 bases and the J gene lost 4 bases, with 15 bases spanning the gap. DNA for the CDR3: TGTGCCAGCAGTTATTCCGGACTGTCAAGCTATGGCTACACCTTC. Residues: CASSYSGLSSYGYTF.

On this clone: Other nucleotide sequences from this sample produce the same CDR3. This CDR3 reads CASSLGRVNQPQHF. The CDR3 region has the DNA TGTGCCAGCAGCTTGGGTCGGGTAAATCAGCCCCAGCATTTT. The rearrangement joins TRBV5-6 to TRBJ1-5; D call uncertain. The CDR3 is made up of 14 amino acids. Trimming removed 0 bases at V and 4 bases at J, with 8 bases between. Looked up from germline, CDR1 is SGHDT and CDR2 is YYEEEE.

This chain uses TRBV9 with TRBJ2-1; TRBD2 matches 7 bases. Looked up from germline, CDR1 is SGDLS and CDR2 is YYNGEE. CDR3 length: 16 amino acids. V trimming: 2 bases; J trimming: 7 bases; junction bases outside the gene matches: 12. CDR3 residues: CASSVIFGDYMNEQFF. Here the CDR3 DNA reads TGTGCCAGCAGCGTTATCTTCGGGGACTATATGAATGAGCAGTTCTTC.

Details on this clone: Other DNA sequences in the sample encode the same CDR3. CDR3 region: CASSFGTGELFF. The CDR3 region has the DNA TGTGCCAGCAGTTTCGGAACCGGGGAGCTGTTTTTT. The V call is TRBV27, the J call TRBJ2-2; D remains unclear. Trimming took off 3 bases at V and 5 bases at J, with 4 bases between the two ends. Germline V lookup: CDR1 MNHEY, CDR2 SMNVEV (reference sequence). The CDR3 sequence is 12 residues long.

The chain is built from TRBV6-5 and TRBJ2-7; D not certain. The CDR3 sequence is 12 residues long. Germline-derived CDR1 and CDR2 are MNHEY and SVGAGI. Trimming removed 9 bases at V and 2 bases at J, with 11 bases between. CDR3 bases: TGTGCCAGTCCTAGTACGACCTACGAGCAGTACTTC. Amino acids: CASPSTTYEQYF.

The chain carries TRBV29-1 and TRBJ2-3, with 13 bases that match TRBD2. Germline lookup yields CDR1 SQVTM and CDR2 ANQGSEA. With 3 bases clipped from V and 7 bases from J, the junction kept 7 bases outside the gene matches. There are 15 residues in the CDR3. CDR3 bases: TGCAGCGTTGAGGGCAAGGGGACTAGCGGGAATACGCAGTATTTT. This gives the protein CSVEGKGTSGNTQYF.

The chain recombines TRBV6-1 with TRBJ2-7; weak D call: TRBD2 (5 bases). Germline CDR1 is MNHNS and CDR2 is SASEGT. This CDR3 region has 14 residues. Trimming stripped 6 bases from V and 4 bases from J, with 16 bases between. The CDR3 region has the DNA TGTGCCAGCAGATCGGAGGACTGGGGATACGAGCAGTACTTC. This encodes CASRSEDWGYEQYF.

This rearrangement joins TRBV28 to TRBJ2-5; D uncertain. CDR3 length: 11 amino acids. Deletions cut 3 bases from V and 10 bases from J, with 9 bases between. The germline V gene encodes CDR1 MDHEN and CDR2 SYDVKM. This chain's CDR3 is CASSLGWGQYF. The CDR3 DNA sequence: TGTGCCAGCAGTTTGGGGTGGGGCCAGTACTTC.

The rearrangement links TRBV2 to TRBJ1-2; D uncertain. This CDR3 is 14 amino acids long. Looked up from germline, CDR1 is SNHLY and CDR2 is FYNNEI. V was shortened by 8 bases and J by 4 bases, with 17 bases between the two germline ends. CDR3 sequence (DNA): TGTGCCAGCGGTCGGCCCGCCCTCGTCTATGGCTACACCTTC. As protein: CASGRPALVYGYTF.

V gene TRBV9 combines with J gene TRBJ2-2; D might be TRBD2 (5 bases). From germline, CDR1 is SGDLS and CDR2 YYNGEE. The ends were cut back, 6 bases at V and 0 bases at J, with 9 bases in the middle. The CDR3 runs to 14 residues. CDR3 nucleotide sequence: TGTGCCAGCAATTACGGGACGAACACCGGGGAGCTGTTTTTT. This translates into CASNYGTNTGELFF.

The rearrangement links TRBV28 to TRBJ1-2; D is ambiguous. Germline CDR1 reads MDHEN; CDR2 reads SYDVKM. V gave up 5 bases and J gave up 3 bases, with 13 bases separating them. This CDR3 is 14 amino acids long. CDR3 protein: CASSPLRRDYGYTF. The DNA for the CDR3 is TGTGCCAGCAGTCCCCTAAGGCGCGACTATGGCTACACCTTC.

The V gene is TRBV5-1, the J gene TRBJ2-1; 9 bases match TRBD2. Germline CDR1 and CDR2: SGHRS and YFSETQ. The CDR3 loop spans 18 amino acids. V dropped 4 bases and J dropped 0; count of bases not matched to a gene: 11. This CDR3 is CASSLYSGLASSYNEQFF. The CDR3 bases are TGCGCCAGCAGCCTCTATTCCGGACTAGCGAGCTCCTACAATGAGCAGTTCTTC.